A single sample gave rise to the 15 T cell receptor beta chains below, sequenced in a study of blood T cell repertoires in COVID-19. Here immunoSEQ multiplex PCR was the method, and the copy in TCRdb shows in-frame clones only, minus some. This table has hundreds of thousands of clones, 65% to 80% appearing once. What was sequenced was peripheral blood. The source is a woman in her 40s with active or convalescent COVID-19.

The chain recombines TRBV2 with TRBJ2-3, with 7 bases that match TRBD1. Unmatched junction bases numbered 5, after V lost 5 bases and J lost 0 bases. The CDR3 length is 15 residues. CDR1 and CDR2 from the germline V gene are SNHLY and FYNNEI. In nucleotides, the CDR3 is TGTGCCAGCAGTAGGGGGCGGGCGAGCACAGATACGCAGTATTTT. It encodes CASSRGRASTDTQYF. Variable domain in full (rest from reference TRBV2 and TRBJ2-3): EPEVTQTPSHQVTQMGQEVILRCVPISNHLYFYWYRQILGQKVEFLVSFYNNEISEKSEIFDDQFSVERPDGSNFTLKIRSTKLEDSAMYFCASSRGRASTDTQYFGPGTRLTVL.

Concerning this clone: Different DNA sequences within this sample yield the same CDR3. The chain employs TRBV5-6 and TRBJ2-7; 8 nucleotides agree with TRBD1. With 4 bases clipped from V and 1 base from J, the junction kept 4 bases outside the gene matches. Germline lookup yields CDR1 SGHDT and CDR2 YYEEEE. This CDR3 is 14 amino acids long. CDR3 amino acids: CASSLGQGSYEQYF. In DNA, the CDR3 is TGTGCCAGCAGCCTAGGACAGGGTTCCTACGAGCAGTACTTC.

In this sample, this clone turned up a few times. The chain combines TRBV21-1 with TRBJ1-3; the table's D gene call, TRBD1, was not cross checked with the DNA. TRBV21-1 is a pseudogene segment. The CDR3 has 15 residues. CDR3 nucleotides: TGTGCCAGCAGACACTTCAGGCCAGAAGGAAACACCATATATTTT. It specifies CASRHFRPEGNTIYF.

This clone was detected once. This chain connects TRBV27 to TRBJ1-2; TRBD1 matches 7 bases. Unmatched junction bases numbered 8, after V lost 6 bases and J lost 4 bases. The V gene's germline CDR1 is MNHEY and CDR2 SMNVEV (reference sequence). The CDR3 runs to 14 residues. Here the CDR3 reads CASRTRGEGYGYTF. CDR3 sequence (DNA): TGTGCCAGCAGGACCAGGGGGGAAGGCTATGGCTACACCTTC.

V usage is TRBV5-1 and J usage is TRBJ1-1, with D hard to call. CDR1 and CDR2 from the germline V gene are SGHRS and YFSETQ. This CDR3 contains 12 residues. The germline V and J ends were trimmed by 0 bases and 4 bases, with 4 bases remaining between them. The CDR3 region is CASSLGSTEAFF. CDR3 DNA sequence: TGCGCCAGCAGCTTGGGGAGCACTGAAGCTTTCTTT.

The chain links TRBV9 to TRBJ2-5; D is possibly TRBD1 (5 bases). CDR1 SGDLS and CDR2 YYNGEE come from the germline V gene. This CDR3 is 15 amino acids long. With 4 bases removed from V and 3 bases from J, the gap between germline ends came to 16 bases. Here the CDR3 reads CASSPAWGREETQYF. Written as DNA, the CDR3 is TGTGCCAGCAGCCCGGCGTGGGGCAGGGAAGAGACCCAGTACTTC.

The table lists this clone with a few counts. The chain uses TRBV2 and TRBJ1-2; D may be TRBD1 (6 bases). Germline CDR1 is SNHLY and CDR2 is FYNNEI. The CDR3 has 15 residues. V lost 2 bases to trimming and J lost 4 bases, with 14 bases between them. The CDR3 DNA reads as TGTGCCAGCAGTGAAATTACAGGGAGAGGCTATGGCTACACCTTC. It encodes CASSEITGRGYGYTF.

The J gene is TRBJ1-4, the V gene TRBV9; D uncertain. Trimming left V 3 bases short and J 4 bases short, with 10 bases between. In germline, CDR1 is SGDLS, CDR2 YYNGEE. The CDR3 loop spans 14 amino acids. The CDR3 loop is CASSGGEGNEKLFF. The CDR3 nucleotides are TGTGCCAGCAGCGGCGGGGAGGGTAATGAAAAACTGTTTTTT.

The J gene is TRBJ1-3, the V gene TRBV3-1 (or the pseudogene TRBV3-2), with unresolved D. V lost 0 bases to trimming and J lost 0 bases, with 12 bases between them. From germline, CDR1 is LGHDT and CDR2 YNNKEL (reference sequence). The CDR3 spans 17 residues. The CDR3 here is CASSQDILISSGNTIYF. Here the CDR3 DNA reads TGTGCCAGCAGCCAAGATATTCTCATCAGCTCTGGAAACACCATATATTTT.

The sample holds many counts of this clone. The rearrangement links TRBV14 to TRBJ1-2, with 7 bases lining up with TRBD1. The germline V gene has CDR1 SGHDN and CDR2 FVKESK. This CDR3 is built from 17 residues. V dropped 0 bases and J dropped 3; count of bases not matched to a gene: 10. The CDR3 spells CASSQDIPGQTYYGYTF. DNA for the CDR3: TGTGCCAGCAGCCAAGACATTCCGGGACAGACTTACTATGGCTACACCTTC.

CDR3 DNA: TGTGCCAGCAGTGATAGAGCAGGGCGTTCGAGGAATGAGCAGTTCTTC. Protein: CASSDRAGRSRNEQFF. V and J are TRBV6-1 and TRBJ2-1; D is possibly TRBD1 (5 bases). The CDR3 runs 16 residues. The V end lost 3 bases, the J end lost 7 bases, and 19 bases lay between the germline ends. From germline, CDR1 is MNHNS and CDR2 SASEGT.

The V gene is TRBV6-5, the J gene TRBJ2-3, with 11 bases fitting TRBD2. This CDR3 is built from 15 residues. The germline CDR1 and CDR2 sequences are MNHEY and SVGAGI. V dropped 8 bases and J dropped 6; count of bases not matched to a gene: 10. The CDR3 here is CASPGTSGVSDTQYF. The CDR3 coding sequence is TGTGCCAGCCCCGGGACTAGCGGCGTCTCGGATACGCAGTATTTT.

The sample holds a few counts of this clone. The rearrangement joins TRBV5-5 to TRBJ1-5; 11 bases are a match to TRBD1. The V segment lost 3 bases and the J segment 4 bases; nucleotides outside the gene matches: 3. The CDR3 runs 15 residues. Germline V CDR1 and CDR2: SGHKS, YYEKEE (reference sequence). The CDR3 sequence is CASSSGTGGNQPQHF. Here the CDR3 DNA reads TGTGCCAGCAGCTCTGGGACAGGGGGTAATCAGCCCCAGCATTTT.

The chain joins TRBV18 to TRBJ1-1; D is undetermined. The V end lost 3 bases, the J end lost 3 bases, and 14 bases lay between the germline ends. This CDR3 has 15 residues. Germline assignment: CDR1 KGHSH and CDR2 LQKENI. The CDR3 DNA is TGTGCCAGCTCACCTAATCCGGACTGGTACACTGAAGCTTTCTTT. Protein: CASSPNPDWYTEAFF.

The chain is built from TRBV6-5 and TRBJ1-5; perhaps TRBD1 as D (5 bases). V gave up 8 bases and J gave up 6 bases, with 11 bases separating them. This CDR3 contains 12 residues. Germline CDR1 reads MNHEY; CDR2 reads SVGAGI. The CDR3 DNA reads TGTGCCAGCGGGCAGGGCGGTCAGCCCCAGCATTTT. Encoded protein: CASGQGGQPQHF.